This T cell receptor beta chain stems from a study of T cells in Graves' hyperthyroidism and ophthalmopathy. Findings and limits, study-wide: Most clonotypes that expanded in the thyroid above 0.001 also showed up in blood.

The source material, RNA transcripts, was used to amplify TCR beta CDR3 regions. The HTBI primer set served for first-round RT-PCR of the TCR CDR3. TCRdb itself ran the multiplex PCR reads through MiXCR, one entry per CDR3 protein. The table has over 700,000 distinct CDR3 sequences, roughly a third seen once. Points on this clonotype: As yet, its antigen is unknown.

This CDR3 is built from 14 residues. V lost 6 bases to trimming and J lost 4 bases, with 14 bases between them. Per germline, CDR1 SNHLY and CDR2 FYNNEI. The V and J genes are TRBV2 and TRBJ2-3, with TRBD2 as a possible D gene (6 bases). This receptor was obtained from a middle-aged woman with Graves' hyperthyroidism. The sequenced sample was blood. CDR3 residues: CASRTGESSDTQYF. The CDR3 coding sequence is TGTGCCAGCAGGACGGGAGAGTCGTCAGATACGCAGTATTTT.